What follows are 8 T cell receptor beta chains derived from one specimen sequenced in a study of OX40 agonist ivuxolimab in advanced cancers. Generated by immunoSEQ multiplex PCR, the TCRdb table keeps only in-frame clones and is missing some. The sample shows about 59,000 clones, 87% of them seen only once. The sample consisted of CD4+ or CD8+ T cells sorted from blood, taken in a trial of the OX40 agonist ivuxolimab. The receptors come from an adult with an advanced solid tumor such as melanoma, head and neck, liver or kidney cancer.

V is TRBV11-2 and J is TRBJ2-3, with 7 bases lining up with TRBD2. Per the germline V gene, CDR1 is SGHAT and CDR2 is FQNNGV. V trimming: 1 base; J trimming: 6 bases; junction bases outside the gene matches: 4. The CDR3 is 14 residues long. The CDR3 DNA is TGTGCCAGCAGCTTAGGGACTAGGATGGATACGCAGTATTTT. This codes for CASSLGTRMDTQYF.

In this sample, this clone turned up a few times. The chain combines TRBV18 with TRBJ1-2, with D possibly matching TRBD1 (6 bases). In germline, CDR1 is KGHSH, CDR2 LQKENI. V gave up 4 bases and J gave up 8 bases, with 11 bases separating them. The CDR3 contains 12 residues. CDR3 region: CASSRDRFGYTF. CDR3 coding DNA: TGTGCCAGCTCACGTGACAGGTTCGGCTACACCTTC.

The gene calls are TRBV6-5 and TRBJ2-4; tentatively, D is TRBD1 or TRBD2 (5 bases each). CDR3 length: 14 residues. Per germline, CDR1 MNHEY and CDR2 SVGAGI. Trimming left V 6 bases short and J 3 bases short, with 12 bases between. The CDR3 spells CASRTRDHKNIQYF. CDR3 in DNA: TGTGCCAGCAGGACCCGGGACCACAAAAACATTCAGTACTTC.

The V gene is TRBV19, the J gene TRBJ1-5; no firm D call. The germline V and J ends were trimmed by 1 base and 7 bases, with 8 bases remaining between them. CDR1 and CDR2 (germline): LNHDA, SQIVND (reference sequence). CDR3 length: 13 amino acids. This CDR3 reads CASSIGPRQPQHF. In nucleotides, the CDR3 is TGTGCCAGTAGTATAGGGCCTAGACAGCCCCAGCATTTT.

This chain uses TRBV9 with TRBJ2-3; no clear D gene. The V end lost 0 bases, the J end lost 0 bases, and 17 bases lay between the germline ends. The CDR3 has 18 residues. Germline V CDR1 and CDR2: SGDLS, YYNGEE. The CDR3: CASSVDPLSGTSTDTQYF. CDR3 coding DNA: TGTGCCAGCAGCGTAGATCCCCTGTCAGGCACTAGCACAGATACGCAGTATTTT.

A single count supports this clone. The gene calls are TRBV5-5 and TRBJ1-2; D gene ambiguous. V lost 0 bases and J lost 8, with 8 bases in between. CDR3 length: 12 amino acids. The V gene's germline CDR1 is SGHKS and CDR2 YYEKEE (reference sequence). CDR3 in amino acids: CASSLGARGYTF. In DNA form, the CDR3 reads TGTGCCAGCAGCTTGGGGGCGAGAGGCTACACCTTC.

V is TRBV6-1 and J is TRBJ2-5; no clear D gene. The CDR3 runs 14 residues. The germline V and J ends were trimmed by 1 base and 1 base, with 7 bases remaining between them. CDR1 MNHNS and CDR2 SASEGT come from the germline V gene. The CDR3 bases are TGTGCCAGCAGTGAAGGAATAGCCCAAGAGACCCAGTACTTC. Translated: CASSEGIAQETQYF.

This chain connects TRBV7-6 to TRBJ2-7; 9 bases are shared with TRBD1. Germline CDR1 is SGHVS and CDR2 is FNYEAQ. The CDR3 is made up of 14 amino acids. The trim removed 5 bases at V and 3 bases at J, leaving 5 bases unmatched. The CDR3 DNA is TGTGCCAGCAGCCCTCGACAGGGGGACTACGAGCAGTACTTC. Amino acids: CASSPRQGDYEQYF.